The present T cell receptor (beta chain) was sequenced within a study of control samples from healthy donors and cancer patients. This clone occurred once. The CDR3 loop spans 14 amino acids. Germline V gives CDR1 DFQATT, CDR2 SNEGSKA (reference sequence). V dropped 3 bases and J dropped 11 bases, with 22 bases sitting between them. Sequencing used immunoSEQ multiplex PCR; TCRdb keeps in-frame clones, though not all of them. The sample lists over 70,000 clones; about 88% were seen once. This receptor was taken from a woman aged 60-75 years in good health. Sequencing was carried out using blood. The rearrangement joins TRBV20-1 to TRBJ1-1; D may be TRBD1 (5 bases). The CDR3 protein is CSASLGRRRVWAFF. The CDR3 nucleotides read TGCAGTGCTAGTTTGGGACGGCGAAGGGTTTGGGCTTTCTTT.